These T cell receptor beta chains were read from a single sample in a study of blood T cell repertoires in COVID-19. Libraries were prepared by immunoSEQ multiplex PCR; TCRdb keeps only in-frame clonotypes and omits some of them. The sample lists over 85,000 clones; about 83% were seen once. Sequenced: peripheral blood. The origin of the receptors is a human donor in a cohort sampled during active COVID-19. The CDR3 runs from the conserved cysteine through the conserved F or W. D genes are given only for firm matches. Only some rows state a clone size, as once, few, many or a class for expanded clones.

J gene,D gene,V gene,clone size,CDR3 protein,CDR3 DNA
TRBJ2-5,TRBD1,TRBV3-1/TRBV3-2,NA,CASSPDRGRGDAETQYF,TGTGCCAGCAGCCCGGACAGGGGGCGAGGAGACGCCGAGACCCAGTACTTC
TRBJ1-5,NA,TRBV19,NA,CASSIRGGRHQPQHF,TGTGCCAGTAGTATACGGGGGGGTCGTCATCAGCCCCAGCATTTT
TRBJ2-2,NA,TRBV15,NA,CATSRLENTGELFF,TGTGCCACCAGCCGCTTAGAGAACACCGGGGAGCTGTTTTTT
TRBJ2-7,TRBD2,TRBV7-2,NA,CASSLDGTSVYEQYF,TGTGCCAGCAGCTTAGATGGGACTAGCGTCTACGAGCAGTACTTC
TRBJ1-5,NA,TRBV6-5,NA,CASSPAGGYQPQHF,TGTGCCAGCAGTCCCGCCGGAGGGTATCAGCCCCAGCATTTT
TRBJ1-5,NA,TRBV30,few,CAWSVQGGQPQHF,TGTGCCTGGAGTGTCCAGGGCGGACAGCCCCAGCATTTT
TRBJ1-4,NA,TRBV9,NA,CASSVGPRGRGDEKLFF,TGTGCCAGCAGCGTAGGGCCCCGGGGCAGGGGCGATGAAAAACTGTTTTTT
TRBJ1-2,TRBD1,TRBV2,NA,CASSLSGGSGYTF,TGTGCCAGCAGCCTTTCAGGGGGCAGCGGCTACACCTTC
TRBJ1-1,NA,TRBV5-1,NA,CASSLVGDQAFF,TGCGCCAGCAGCTTGGTGGGAGATCAAGCTTTCTTT
TRBJ2-5,TRBD2,TRBV5-1,NA,CASLAGGPGETQYF,TGCGCCAGCCTAGCGGGGGGGCCGGGAGAGACCCAGTACTTC
TRBJ2-7,TRBD1,TRBV11-3,NA,CASSKNRGRKQYF,TGTGCCAGCAGCAAGAACAGGGGGCGCAAGCAGTACTTC
TRBJ1-4,NA,TRBV6-5,NA,CASSPGVVNEKLFF,TGTGCCAGCAGTCCCGGGGTCGTAAATGAAAAACTGTTTTTT